This TCR beta chain was documented in a study of blood T cell repertoires in COVID-19. Profiling relied on immunoSEQ multiplex PCR, and the TCRdb table lists in-frame clones only, not all of them. The sample includes approximately 300,000 clones, under 90% of them seen just once. There are 14 residues in the CDR3. Deletions cut 3 bases from V and 6 bases from J, with 14 bases between. Germline V gives CDR1 SEHNR, CDR2 FQNEAQ (reference sequence). The TCR sequence derives from a woman aged 25 to 39 who had recovered from COVID-19. The chain has TRBV7-9 and TRBJ1-2; no reliable D call. The sequencing input was PBMCs or T cells enriched from blood (not recorded which). In DNA form, the CDR3 reads TGTGCCAGCAGCTTCTTCCGTGGCGGGGATGGCTACACCTTC. It specifies CASSFFRGGDGYTF.